The subject of this entry is one T cell receptor beta chain. Its specificity is not known. The data were obtained in a study of blood T cells in healthy people across ages. Sample-barcoded 5' priming and a J-beta primer mix drove a second PCR of roughly 6 to 12 cycles. TCRdb analysed the 5' RACE reads with MiXCR anew, one entry per CDR3 protein. The sample comprises about 1.6 million distinct CDR3 sequences, 30% to 35% of which are singletons, and approximately 10% rests with the top ten. The people who gave samples were healthy Caucasians from Russia, aged roughly 6 to 100. The germline V and J ends were trimmed by 0 bases and 4 bases, with 9 bases remaining between them. Germline-derived CDR1 and CDR2 are MNHNS and SASEGT. This CDR3 has 14 residues. Findings of the study overall: TCR beta diversity per million T cells fell roughly linearly with age. Total diversity from one million sequenced T cells was likely underestimated.

The sequenced sample was blood. This chain joins TRBV6-1 and TRBJ1-2, with D possibly matching TRBD1 (5 bases). The receptor's source is a woman in her 30s in good health. CDR3 amino acids: CASSEAWGAYGYTF. CDR3 sequence (DNA): TGTGCCAGCAGTGAAGCGTGGGGCGCCTATGGCTACACCTTC.